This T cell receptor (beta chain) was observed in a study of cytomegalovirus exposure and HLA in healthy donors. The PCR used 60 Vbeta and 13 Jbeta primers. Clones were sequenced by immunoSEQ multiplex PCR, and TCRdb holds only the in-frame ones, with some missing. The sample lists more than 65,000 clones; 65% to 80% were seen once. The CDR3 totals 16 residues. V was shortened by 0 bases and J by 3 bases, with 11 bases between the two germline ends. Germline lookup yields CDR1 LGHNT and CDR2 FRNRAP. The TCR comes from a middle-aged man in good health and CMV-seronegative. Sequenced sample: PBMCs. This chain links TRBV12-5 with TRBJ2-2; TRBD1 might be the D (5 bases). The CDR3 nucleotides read TGTGCTAGTGGTTTGGTATTGACAGTCGACACCGGGGAGCTGTTTTTT. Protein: CASGLVLTVDTGELFF.